This TCR beta chain was obtained from a study of T-cell reconstitution after alpha-beta-depleted transplantation in children (dated by TCRdb to the mid-2010s). About the full investigation: T-cell immune reconstitution after TCRalphabeta/CD19-depleted allogeneic hematopoietic cell transplantation in children was quantitatively tracked in the study by means of TCR repertoire profiling.

The CDR1 and CDR2 encoded by the germline V gene (reference sequence) are DFQATT and SNEGSKA. Between the V and J ends, shortened by 4 bases and 0 bases respectively, the junction contains 13 bases. CDR3 length: 15 amino acids, cysteine to phenylalanine. Just the 45-base CDR3 DNA is kept, in frame starting at base 1. The library relied on PCR. These reads were obtained on an Illumina HiSeq 2500. TCR library preparation used molecular barcoding, with unique molecular identifiers applied to normalize quantification of the TCRbeta repertoire. The raw public reads went through TCRdb reprocessing: fastp at Q25, MiXCR clone calling, in-frame beta chains kept. Rows are combined by CDR3 protein, so each entry shows the most common genes and DNA. Here the sample has over 400,000 distinct CDR3 sequences; 9.5% to 15% occur a single time. The top ten clones comprise more than 5.5% of the sample. This clonotype was detected a few times. There is no known antigen for this receptor. Per-base qualities were not stored, and no clone one base away is much larger.

This receptor was taken from a human donor who donated a stem cell graft to a child with combined immunodeficiency. Recombination connected TRBV20-1 to TRBJ2-1, with a weak D call of TRBD1 (6 bases match). The sample was PBMCs from the stem cell graft donor, taken from the stem cell graft. CDR3 reads: CSATYTGYSYNEQFF. The bases read TGCAGTGCTACCTATACAGGGTACTCCTACAATGAGCAGTTCTTC.